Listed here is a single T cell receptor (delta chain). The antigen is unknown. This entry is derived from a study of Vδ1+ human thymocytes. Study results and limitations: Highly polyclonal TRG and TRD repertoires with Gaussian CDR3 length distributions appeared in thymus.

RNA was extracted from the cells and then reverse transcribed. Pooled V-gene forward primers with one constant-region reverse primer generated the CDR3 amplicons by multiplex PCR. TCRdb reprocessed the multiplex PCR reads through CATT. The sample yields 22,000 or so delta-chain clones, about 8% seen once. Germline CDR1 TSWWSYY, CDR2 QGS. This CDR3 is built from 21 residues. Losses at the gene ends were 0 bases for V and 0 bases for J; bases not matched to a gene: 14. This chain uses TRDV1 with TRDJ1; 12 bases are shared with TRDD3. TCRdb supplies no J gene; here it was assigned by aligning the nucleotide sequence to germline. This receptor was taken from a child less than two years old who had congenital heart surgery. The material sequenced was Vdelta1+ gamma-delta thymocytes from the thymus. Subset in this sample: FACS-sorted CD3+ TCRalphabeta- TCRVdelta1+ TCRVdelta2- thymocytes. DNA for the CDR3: TGTGCTCTTGGGGAACTAACCTGGTTAAACTGGGGGATACTGTACACCGATAAACTCATCTTT. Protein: CALGELTWLNWGILYTDKLIF.